This T cell receptor beta chain stems from a study of cytomegalovirus exposure and HLA in healthy donors. For the study at large: An early data release held 79 million or so unique TCRs from HLA-typed donors. The study's findings and limits: Reports indicate that TCR beta sequences accurately predicted the HLA-A and HLA-B alleles of most subjects.

This clone was seen once. The antigen is undetermined. Amplification used 60 Vbeta primers and 13 Jbeta primers. The table came from immunoSEQ multiplex PCR; TCRdb's copy has only in-frame clones and leaves some out. This sample has some 190,000 clones; approximately 83% occur once, and the top ten carry roughly 1.2%. The V gene end was trimmed by 3 bases and the J gene end by 4 bases; junction bases not matched to a gene: 5. Germline assignment: CDR1 LNHDA and CDR2 SQIVND (reference sequence). This CDR3 is 14 amino acids long. Sequences were obtained from PBMCs. The clonotype originates from a boy aged 2-9 years in good health and CMV-seronegative. The V and J genes are TRBV19 and TRBJ1-2; TRBD1 aligns across 7 bases. The CDR3 loop reads CASSILQGSYGYTF. As DNA, the CDR3 is TGTGCCAGTAGTATTCTACAGGGGAGCTATGGCTACACCTTC.